One and the same sample provided the 19 T cell receptor beta chains below, sequenced in a study of shared clonotypes between healthy human individuals. Some clones are missing from TCRdb's copy, which holds only in-frame ones; the method was immunoSEQ multiplex PCR. Among over 700,000 clones listed, roughly two thirds were seen once. The sequenced sample consisted of memory CD4+ T cells sorted from blood. As for subset: CD45RA-negative fraction. These receptors originate from a woman between 25 and 40 years old in good health.

This clone was detected only once. This sequence joins TRBV28 and TRBJ2-3; D is uncertain. The V end was cut by 2 bases, the J end by 0 bases, with 12 bases between. CDR3 length equals 16 residues. Germline V gene sequence: CDR1 MDHEN, CDR2 SYDVKM. The CDR3 sequence is CASSLITLGSTDTQYF. DNA of the CDR3: TGTGCCAGCAGTTTAATAACCCTAGGAAGCACAGATACGCAGTATTTT. The full variable domain, in which reference TRBV28 and TRBJ2-3 provide the parts outside the CDR3, is DVKVTQSSRYLVKRTGEKVFLECVQDMDHENMFWYRQDPGLGLRLIYFSYDVKMKEKGDIPEGYSVSREKKERFSLILESASTNQTSMYLCASSLITLGSTDTQYFGPGTRLTVL.

The rearrangement uses TRBV11-2 and TRBJ2-1; D call uncertain. CDR1 is SGHAT and CDR2 is FQNNGV in the germline V gene. This CDR3 region has 14 residues. The V and J ends lost 4 bases and 6 bases respectively, with 13 bases between them. The CDR3 DNA is TGTGCCAGCAGCTCTCACATGGCTACCAATGAGCAGTTCTTC. Residues: CASSSHMATNEQFF.

In regard to this clone: At the DNA level, this CDR3 is encoded by other sequences in the same sample as well. This chain connects TRBV7-2 to TRBJ2-1, with 9 bases identical to TRBD2. This CDR3 comprises 15 residues. Germline CDR1 SGHTA, CDR2 FQGNSA. Trimming at V came to 4 bases and at J to 7 bases, leaving 8 bases not matched to a gene. The CDR3 loop reads CASSSIAGVGNEQFF. CDR3 nucleotides: TGTGCCAGCAGCTCCATAGCGGGAGTAGGGAATGAGCAGTTCTTC.

Many counts were recorded for this clone. CDR3 sequence (DNA): TGTGCCAGCACCAGAGAGGGAGGGTCTGGAAACACCATATATTTT. Residues: CASTREGGSGNTIYF. The V gene is TRBV6-1, the J gene TRBJ1-3; D is unresolved. CDR3 length: 15 amino acids. Trimming cost V 7 bases and J 1 base, with 14 bases left between them. Looked up from germline, CDR1 is MNHNS and CDR2 is SASEGT.

Of note for this clone: The sample has other DNA sequences that encode this CDR3 too. V gene TRBV5-1 combines with J gene TRBJ2-5, with 7 bases that match TRBD1. From germline, CDR1 is SGHRS and CDR2 YFSETQ. This CDR3 is built from 14 residues. Trimming removed 4 bases from V and 4 bases from J; junction bases left unmatched: 7. The CDR3 sequence: CASSPGTEGETQYF. DNA of the CDR3: TGCGCCAGCAGCCCCGGGACAGAAGGAGAGACCCAGTACTTC.

The V and J genes are TRBV7-6 and TRBJ2-7; D ambiguous. CDR1 is SGHVS, CDR2 FNYEAQ, per germline. The length of the CDR3 is 14 residues. V was clipped by 1 base and J by 2 bases, with 9 bases between them. DNA of the CDR3: TGTGCCAGCAGCTTAGGTGGAACGGCCTACGAGCAGTACTTC. Translating it yields CASSLGGTAYEQYF.

The rearrangement joins TRBV18 to TRBJ2-5; no clear D. The V and J ends lost 0 bases and 5 bases respectively, with 13 bases between them. The length of the CDR3 is 15 residues. The V gene's germline CDR1 is KGHSH and CDR2 LQKENI. The CDR3 DNA is TGTGCCAGCTCACCACCGGAGAAAGTGCGGGAGACCCAGTACTTC. Translation gives CASSPPEKVRETQYF.

V is TRBV20-1 and J is TRBJ1-1; D remains ambiguous. The CDR3 consists of 11 residues. Germline assignment: CDR1 DFQATT and CDR2 SNEGSKA (reference sequence). CDR3 bases: TGCAGGCGGGCCCGCGGCACTGAAGCTTTCTTT. It specifies CRRARGTEAFF.

The V and J genes are TRBV6-4 and TRBJ2-1; TRBD1 matches 11 bases. Looked up from germline, CDR1 is MRHNA and CDR2 is SNTAGT. The CDR3 extends over 16 amino acids. With 2 bases clipped from V and 6 bases from J, the junction kept 6 bases outside the gene matches. In DNA, the CDR3 is TGTGCCAGCAGTGACGGCGGGACAGGGGGTTTCAATGAGCAGTTCTTC. This translates into CASSDGGTGGFNEQFF.

This rearrangement joins TRBV10-3 to TRBJ2-5, with 9 bases aligning to TRBD2. The DNA matches TRBJ2-7 better at its end, which makes the J call doubtful. The CDR3 extends over 14 amino acids. From germline, CDR1 is ENHRY and CDR2 SYGVKD. The DNA for the CDR3 is TGTGCCACCAATAGCGGGAGTGGGACCTACGAGCAGTACTTC. It codes for CATNSGSGTYEQYF.

V and J are TRBV6-1 and TRBJ2-7; D possibly matches TRBD1 or TRBD2 (5 bases each). The V end lost 4 bases, the J end lost 3 bases, and 16 bases lay between the germline ends. From germline, CDR1 is MNHNS and CDR2 SASEGT. The CDR3 runs 15 residues. CDR3 protein: CASSGAWGKGYEQYF. The CDR3 DNA is TGTGCCAGCAGTGGGGCGTGGGGGAAAGGCTACGAGCAGTACTTC.

In this sample, this clone turned up once. J is TRBJ1-2 and V is TRBV21-1; the table's D call TRBD1 went unverified against the DNA. TRBV21-1 is a pseudogene segment. CDR3 length: 13 amino acids. The CDR3 sequence: CASSGQGSHGYTF. The DNA for the CDR3 is TGTGCCAGCAGCGGACAGGGATCGCATGGCTACACCTTC.

The chain joins TRBV30 to TRBJ1-2; no reliable D call. V was clipped by 3 bases and J by 3 bases, with 14 bases between them. Per the germline V gene, CDR1 is GTSNPN and CDR2 is SVGIG (reference sequence). CDR3 size: 14 residues. CDR3 protein: CAWRRPRWHYGYTF. The CDR3 DNA reads TGTGCCTGGAGACGGCCGAGATGGCACTATGGCTACACCTTC.

This chain links TRBV7-3 with TRBJ2-7; D may match TRBD1 or TRBD2 (5 bases each). The CDR3 spans 16 residues. Trimming took off 1 base at V and 1 base at J, with 14 bases between the two ends. Germline CDR1 is SGHTA and CDR2 is FQGTGA. In DNA, the CDR3 is TGTGCCAGCAGCTTAATGGCTGGGACGACTTCCTACGAGCAGTACTTC. It specifies CASSLMAGTTSYEQYF.

The chain recombines TRBV7-6 with TRBJ2-5; D uncertain. This CDR3 is 13 amino acids long. From germline, CDR1 is SGHVS and CDR2 FNYEAQ. Trimming pared 5 bases from V and 5 bases from J, leaving 12 bases between. The CDR3: CASSLRVKETQYF. The CDR3 DNA reads TGTGCCAGCAGCCTAAGGGTCAAGGAGACCCAGTACTTC.

The rearrangement joins TRBV18 to TRBJ1-5; no clear D gene. Per the germline V gene, CDR1 is KGHSH and CDR2 is LQKENI. The CDR3 spans 15 residues. V was cut by 0 bases and J by 1 base, with 7 bases left in between. CDR3 DNA: TGTGCCAGCTCACCACCGGGGAGCAGCAATCAGCCCCAGCATTTT. Translation gives CASSPPGSSNQPQHF.

CDR3 sequence (DNA): TGTGCCAGCAGCTTATCTCTAGCGGGAGTGGGCGAGCAGTACTTC. Protein sequence: CASSLSLAGVGEQYF. V is TRBV11-2 and J is TRBJ2-7, with 10 bases fitting TRBD2. This CDR3 is 15 amino acids long. Germline V gene data show CDR1 as SGHAT and CDR2 as FQNNGV. The J segment lost 6 bases and the V segment lost 2 bases, leaving 7 bases of the junction unmatched.

This chain joins TRBV19 and TRBJ1-2, with D possibly being TRBD1 (6 bases). There are 14 residues in the CDR3. Germline V gene sequence: CDR1 LNHDA, CDR2 SQIVND (reference sequence). Trimming shortened V by 4 bases and J by 4 bases, and 13 bases separated the two germline ends. This CDR3 reads CASSNENRAYGYTF. In nucleotides, the CDR3 is TGTGCCAGTAGTAACGAAAACAGGGCCTATGGCTACACCTTC.

The chain carries TRBV27 and TRBJ2-3; a weak D match, TRBD1 (5 bases). The V gene lost 2 bases and the J gene lost 6 bases, with 12 bases spanning the gap. The CDR3 loop spans 14 amino acids. Germline-derived CDR1 and CDR2 are MNHEY and SMNVEV (reference sequence). CDR3 sequence: CASSLRQTGDTQYF. For the CDR3, the DNA is TGTGCCAGCAGTTTAAGACAGACCGGGGATACGCAGTATTTT.